In this sample, the clone carrying this T cell receptor beta chain turned up a few times. The antigen is unknown. Template material for amplifying TCR beta CDR3 regions consisted of RNA transcripts. First-round RT-PCR with HTBI primers amplified the TCR CDR3 region. Each CDR3 protein is one row after TCRdb ran MiXCR on the multiplex PCR reads. The table includes fewer than 200,000 distinct CDR3 sequences, less than 10% detected once. The V and J ends lost 4 bases and 2 bases, in that order; junction bases with no gene match: 7. Germline loops: CDR1 SGHTA, CDR2 FQGNSA. There are 15 residues in the CDR3. This record comes from a study of T cells in Graves' hyperthyroidism and ophthalmopathy. Study-level findings and limits: Model-based prediction identified ophthalmopathy a median about 6.8 months prior to its onset.

Patients with uncontrolled infections, other autoimmune diseases, pregnancy or lactation were excluded. This receptor was taken from a young woman with Graves' hyperthyroidism that later progressed to Graves' ophthalmopathy. The sequenced sample was blood. This rearrangement joins TRBV7-2 to TRBJ2-7; 8 bases align to TRBD1. In DNA form, the CDR3 reads TGTGCCAGCAGCTCCTGGACAGGGTTTGCCTACGAGCAGTACTTC. Translation: CASSSWTGFAYEQYF. Full variable domain (outside the CDR3, taken from reference TRBV7-2 and TRBJ2-7): GAGVSQSPSNKVTEKGKDVELRCDPISGHTALYWYRQSLGQGLEFLIYFQGNSAPDKSGLPSDRFSAERTGGSVSTLTIQRTQQEDSAVYLCASSSWTGFAYEQYFGPGTRLTVT.